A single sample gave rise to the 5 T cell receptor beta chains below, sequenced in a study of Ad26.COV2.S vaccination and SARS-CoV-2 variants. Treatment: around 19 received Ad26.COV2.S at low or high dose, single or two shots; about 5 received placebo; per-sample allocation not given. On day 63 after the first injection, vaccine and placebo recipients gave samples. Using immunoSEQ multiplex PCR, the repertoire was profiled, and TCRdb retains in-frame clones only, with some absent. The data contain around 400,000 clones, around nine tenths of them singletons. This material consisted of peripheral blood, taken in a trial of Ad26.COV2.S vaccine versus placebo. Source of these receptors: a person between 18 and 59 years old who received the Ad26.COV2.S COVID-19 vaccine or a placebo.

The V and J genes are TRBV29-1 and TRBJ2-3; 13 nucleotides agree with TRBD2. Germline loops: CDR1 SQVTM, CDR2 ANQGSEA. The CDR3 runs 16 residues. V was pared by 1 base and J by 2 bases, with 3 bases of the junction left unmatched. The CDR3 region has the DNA TGCAGCGTTGAAGGGACTAGCGGGAGACCCACAGATACGCAGTATTTT. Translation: CSVEGTSGRPTDTQYF.

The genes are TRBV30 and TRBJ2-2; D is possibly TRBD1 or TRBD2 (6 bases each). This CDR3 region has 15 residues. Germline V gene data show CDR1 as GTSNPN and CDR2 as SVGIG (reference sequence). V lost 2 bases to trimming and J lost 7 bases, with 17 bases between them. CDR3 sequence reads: CAWSYISGAGGELFF. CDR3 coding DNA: TGTGCCTGGAGTTATATATCGGGGGCGGGCGGGGAGCTGTTTTTT.

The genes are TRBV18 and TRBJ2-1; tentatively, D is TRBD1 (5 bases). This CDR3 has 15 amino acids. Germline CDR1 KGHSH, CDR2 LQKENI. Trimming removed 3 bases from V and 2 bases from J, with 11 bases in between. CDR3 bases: TGTGCCAGCTCACCCCCGCAGGGCCCCTACAATGAGCAGTTCTTC. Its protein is CASSPPQGPYNEQFF.

CDR3 amino acids: CASSTPGQSRASNQPQHF. The CDR3 DNA is TGTGCCAGTAGTACGCCGGGACAGTCAAGAGCTAGCAATCAGCCCCAGCATTTT. The rearrangement joins TRBV19 to TRBJ1-5; 7 nucleotides align to TRBD1. This CDR3 is built from 18 residues. Germline CDR1 and CDR2: LNHDA and SQIVND (reference sequence). V shed 4 bases and J 0 bases; nucleotides not matched to a gene: 12.

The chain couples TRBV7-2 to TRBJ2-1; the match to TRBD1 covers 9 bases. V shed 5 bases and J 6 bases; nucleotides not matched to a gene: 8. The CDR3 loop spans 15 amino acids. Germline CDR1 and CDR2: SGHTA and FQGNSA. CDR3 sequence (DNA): TGTGCCAGCAGCATAGGGACAGGGAGGTCCAATGAGCAGTTCTTC. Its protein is CASSIGTGRSNEQFF.